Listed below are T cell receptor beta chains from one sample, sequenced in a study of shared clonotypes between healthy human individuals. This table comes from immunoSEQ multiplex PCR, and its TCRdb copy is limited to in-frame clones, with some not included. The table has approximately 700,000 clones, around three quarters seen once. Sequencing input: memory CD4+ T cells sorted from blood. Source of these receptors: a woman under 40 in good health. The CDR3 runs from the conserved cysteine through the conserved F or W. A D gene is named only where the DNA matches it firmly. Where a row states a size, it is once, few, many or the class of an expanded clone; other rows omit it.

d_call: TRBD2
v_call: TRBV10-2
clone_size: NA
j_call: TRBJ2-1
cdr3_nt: TGCGCCAGCACTAGCGGAGGCAACTACAATGAGCAGTTCTTC
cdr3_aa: CASTSGGNYNEQFF

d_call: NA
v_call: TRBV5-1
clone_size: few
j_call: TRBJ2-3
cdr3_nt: TGCGCCAGCAGCCTGGGTGTGTCCCTCACAGATACGCAGTATTTT
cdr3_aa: CASSLGVSLTDTQYF

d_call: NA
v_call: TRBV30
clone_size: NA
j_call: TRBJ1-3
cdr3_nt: TGTGCCTGTAGTTCAGGGCACGGAAACACCATATATTTT
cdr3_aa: CACSSGHGNTIYF

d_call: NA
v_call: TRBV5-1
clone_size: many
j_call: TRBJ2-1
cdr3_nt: TGCGCCAGCAGCTTGAGTAGCGGCTCCTACAATGAGCAGTTCTTC
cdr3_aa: CASSLSSGSYNEQFF

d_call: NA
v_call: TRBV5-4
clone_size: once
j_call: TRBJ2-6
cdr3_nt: TGTGCCAGCAGCCAACCAGTTTCTGGGGCCAACGTCCTGACTTTC
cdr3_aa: CASSQPVSGANVLTF

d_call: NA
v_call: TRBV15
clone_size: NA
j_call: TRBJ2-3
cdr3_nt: TGTGCCACCAGCAGAGATGATATAATACCGGGGTCCACAGATACGCAGTATTTT
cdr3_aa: CATSRDDIIPGSTDTQYF

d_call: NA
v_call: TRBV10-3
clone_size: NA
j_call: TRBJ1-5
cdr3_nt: TGTGCCATCAGTGAGGGTGGTGGTGATCAGCCCCAGCATTTT
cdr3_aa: CAISEGGGDQPQHF

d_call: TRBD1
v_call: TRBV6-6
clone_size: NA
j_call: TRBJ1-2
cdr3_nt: TGTGCCAGCAGAGAGGGACAGAATAACTATGGCTACACCTTC
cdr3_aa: CASREGQNNYGYTF

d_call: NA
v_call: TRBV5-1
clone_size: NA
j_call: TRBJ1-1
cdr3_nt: TGCGCCAGCAGCTTTGACGGGACTCAAAGGAGCGCTGAAGCTTTCTTT
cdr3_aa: CASSFDGTQRSAEAFF

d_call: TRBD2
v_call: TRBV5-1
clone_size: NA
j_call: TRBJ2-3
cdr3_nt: TGCGCCAGCAGCTTGGTTGCGGGAGGGTATCCAGATACGCAGTATTTT
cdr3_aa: CASSLVAGGYPDTQYF

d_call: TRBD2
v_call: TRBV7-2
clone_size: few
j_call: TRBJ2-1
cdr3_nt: TGTGCCAGCAGCTTAGGCCGGGGGGGGCTTGTTTACAATGAGCAGTTCTTC
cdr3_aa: CASSLGRGGLVYNEQFF

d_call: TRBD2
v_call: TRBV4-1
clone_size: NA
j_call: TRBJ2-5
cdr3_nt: TGCGCCAGCAGCCAGGGACTAGGCGAGACCCAGTACTTC
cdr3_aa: CASSQGLGETQYF

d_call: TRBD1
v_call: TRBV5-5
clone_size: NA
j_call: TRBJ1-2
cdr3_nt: TGTGCCAGCAGCTTTACAGGGGCGAAGTCTTCCGTCTATGGCTACACCTTC
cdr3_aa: CASSFTGAKSSVYGYTF

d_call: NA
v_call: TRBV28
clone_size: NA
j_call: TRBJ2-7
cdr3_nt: TGTGCCAGCAGAATACCGGGACGAAATTACGAGCAGTACTTC
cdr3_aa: CASRIPGRNYEQYF

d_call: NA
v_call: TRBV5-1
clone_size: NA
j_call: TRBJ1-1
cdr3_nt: TGCGCCAGCAGCTTGGACAGCTCAGGGTACAACACTGAAGCTTTCTTT
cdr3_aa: CASSLDSSGYNTEAFF

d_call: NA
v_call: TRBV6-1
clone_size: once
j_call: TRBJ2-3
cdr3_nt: TGTGCCAGCAGTGTCATTCGCGCGGATACGCAGTATTTT
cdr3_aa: CASSVIRADTQYF

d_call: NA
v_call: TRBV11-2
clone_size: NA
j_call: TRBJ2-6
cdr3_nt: TGTGCCAGCAGCCCATCTGCCGCGGTAACTGGGGCCAACGTCCTGACTTTC
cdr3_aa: CASSPSAAVTGANVLTF

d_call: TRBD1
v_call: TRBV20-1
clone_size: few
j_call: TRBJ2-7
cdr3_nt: TGCAGTGGACAGGGGCCCAACGAGCAGTACTTC
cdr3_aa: CSGQGPNEQYF

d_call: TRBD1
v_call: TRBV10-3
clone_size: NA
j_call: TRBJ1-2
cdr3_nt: TGTGCCATCAGCTGGGACAGTGACTATGGCTACACCTTC
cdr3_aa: CAISWDSDYGYTF

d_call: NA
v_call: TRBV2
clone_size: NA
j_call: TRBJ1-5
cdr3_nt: TGTGCCAGCTACCAGGACAGTAATCAGCCCCAGCATTTT
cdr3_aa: CASYQDSNQPQHF